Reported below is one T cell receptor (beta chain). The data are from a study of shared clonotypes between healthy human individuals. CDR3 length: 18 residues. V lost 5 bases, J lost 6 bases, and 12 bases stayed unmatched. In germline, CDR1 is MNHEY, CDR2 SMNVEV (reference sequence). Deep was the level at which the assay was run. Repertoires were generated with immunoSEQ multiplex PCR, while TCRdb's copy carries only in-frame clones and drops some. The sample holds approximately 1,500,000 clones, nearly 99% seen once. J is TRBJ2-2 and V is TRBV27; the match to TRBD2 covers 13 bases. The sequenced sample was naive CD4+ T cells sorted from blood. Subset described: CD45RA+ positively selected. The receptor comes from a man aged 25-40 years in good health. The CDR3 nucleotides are TGTGCCAGCAGTCGCCATACTAGCGGGAGGGCCCCGGCCGGGGAGCTGTTTTTT. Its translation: CASSRHTSGRAPAGELFF.